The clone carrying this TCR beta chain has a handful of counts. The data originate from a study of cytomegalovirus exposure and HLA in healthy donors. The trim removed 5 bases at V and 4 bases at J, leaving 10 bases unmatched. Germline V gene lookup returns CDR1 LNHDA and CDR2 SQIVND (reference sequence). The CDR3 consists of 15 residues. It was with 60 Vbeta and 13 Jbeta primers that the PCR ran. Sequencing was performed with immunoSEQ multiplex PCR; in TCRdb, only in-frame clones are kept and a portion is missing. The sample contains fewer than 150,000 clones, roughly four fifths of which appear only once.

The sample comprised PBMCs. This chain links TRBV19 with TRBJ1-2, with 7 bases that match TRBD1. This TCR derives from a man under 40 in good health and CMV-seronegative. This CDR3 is CASSSPRTGSYGYTF. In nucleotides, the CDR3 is TGTGCCAGTAGTTCCCCGCGGACAGGATCCTATGGCTACACCTTC. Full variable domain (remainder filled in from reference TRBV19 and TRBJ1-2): DGGITQSPKYLFRKEGQNVTLSCEQNLNHDAMYWYRQDPGQGLRLIYYSQIVNDFQKGDIAEGYSVSREKKESFPLTVTSAQKNPTAFYLCASSSPRTGSYGYTFGSGTRLTVV.